This is a list of T cell receptor beta chains from one sample in a study of technical replicates of blood from a few donors. Assay used: immunoSEQ multiplex PCR; TCRdb lists only in-frame clones, some missing. The sample holds roughly 60,000 clones, roughly 86% seen once. The sequenced sample consisted of PBMCs. The receptors stem from a human donor in good health. Some clones in this sample may be carry-over from other donors' samples. Each CDR3 is given with its conserved first and last residue. D genes are given only for firm matches. Rows give clone size only sometimes, using once, few, many, or a class for an expanded clone.

D gene: TRBD2; J gene: TRBJ2-7; clone size: -; V gene: TRBV4-3; CDR3 DNA: TGCGCCAGCAGCTCAGCGGGAGGCGAGCAGTACTTC; CDR3 protein: CASSSAGGEQYF
D gene: TRBD2; J gene: TRBJ2-1; clone size: -; V gene: TRBV9; CDR3 DNA: TGTGCCAGCAGCGTAGGGTGGACTAGCGGATACAATGAGCAGTTCTTC; CDR3 protein: CASSVGWTSGYNEQFF
D gene: -; J gene: TRBJ1-5; clone size: -; V gene: TRBV2; CDR3 DNA: TGTGCCAGCAGAAACCCGGGAAATAGCAATCAGCCCCAGCATTTT; CDR3 protein: CASRNPGNSNQPQHF
D gene: -; J gene: TRBJ2-5; clone size: -; V gene: TRBV7-9; CDR3 DNA: TGTGCCAGCAGCACACAAGCCCAGGGAAAAGAGACCCAGTACTTC; CDR3 protein: CASSTQAQGKETQYF
D gene: -; J gene: TRBJ2-7; clone size: -; V gene: TRBV9; CDR3 DNA: TGTGCCAGCAGCGAAGCGGGGACAACCTACGAGCAGTACTTC; CDR3 protein: CASSEAGTTYEQYF
D gene: -; J gene: TRBJ2-7; clone size: -; V gene: TRBV5-5; CDR3 DNA: TGTGCCAGCAGCTTCGGTGGGGGGAACTCCTACGAGCAGTACTTC; CDR3 protein: CASSFGGGNSYEQYF
D gene: -; J gene: TRBJ2-3; clone size: few; V gene: TRBV5-4; CDR3 DNA: TGTGCCAGCTCAAACAGGTTCAGGACAGATACGCAGTATTTT; CDR3 protein: CASSNRFRTDTQYF
D gene: -; J gene: TRBJ2-5; clone size: -; V gene: TRBV6-1; CDR3 DNA: TGTGCCAGCAGTGACCCCCCGGGTCGTCCTCTCCAAGAGACCCAGTACTTC; CDR3 protein: CASSDPPGRPLQETQYF
D gene: TRBD2; J gene: TRBJ2-1; clone size: -; V gene: TRBV5-6; CDR3 DNA: TGTGCCAGCAGAGGGTTCGGGACTAGCGGCCAGGGGGAGCAGTTCTTC; CDR3 protein: CASRGFGTSGQGEQFF
D gene: TRBD1; J gene: TRBJ2-1; clone size: -; V gene: TRBV4-2; CDR3 DNA: TGTGCCAGCAGCCAAGGGGTAGGGGGCGCATTAAATGAGCAGTTCTTC; CDR3 protein: CASSQGVGGALNEQFF
D gene: -; J gene: TRBJ2-7; clone size: -; V gene: TRBV9; CDR3 DNA: TGTGCCAGCAGCGTAGAAAGCGTGCCGCGGAACGAGCAGTACTTC; CDR3 protein: CASSVESVPRNEQYF
D gene: -; J gene: TRBJ1-5; clone size: -; V gene: TRBV2; CDR3 DNA: TGTGCCAGCAGCCGAGATGGCAATCAGCCCCAGCATTTT; CDR3 protein: CASSRDGNQPQHF
D gene: TRBD2; J gene: TRBJ2-7; clone size: -; V gene: TRBV29-1; CDR3 DNA: TGCAGCGTTGAGGCTAGCGGGAGTTACGAGCAGTACTTC; CDR3 protein: CSVEASGSYEQYF
D gene: TRBD1; J gene: TRBJ2-3; clone size: -; V gene: TRBV19; CDR3 DNA: TGTGCCAGTAGTGACAGGGCAGGGGATACGCAGTATTTT; CDR3 protein: CASSDRAGDTQYF
D gene: -; J gene: TRBJ2-5; clone size: -; V gene: TRBV6-5; CDR3 DNA: TGTGCCAGCAGTTCGGTAGTCCAAGAGACCCAGTACTTC; CDR3 protein: CASSSVVQETQYF
D gene: TRBD2; J gene: TRBJ2-1; clone size: -; V gene: TRBV6-1; CDR3 DNA: TGTGCCAGCAGTGAAGAGACTAGCGGGGGTCCCACCGATGAGCAGTTCTTC; CDR3 protein: CASSEETSGGPTDEQFF
D gene: TRBD2; J gene: TRBJ2-5; clone size: -; V gene: TRBV7-8; CDR3 DNA: TGTGCCAGCAGCTTAGGAGGACTAGTACGGGAGACCCAGTACTTC; CDR3 protein: CASSLGGLVRETQYF
D gene: -; J gene: TRBJ1-4; clone size: -; V gene: TRBV6-4; CDR3 DNA: TGTGCCAGCAGTGCCGGCGGTCAGAATGAAAAACTGTTTTTT; CDR3 protein: CASSAGGQNEKLFF
D gene: -; J gene: TRBJ1-6; clone size: -; V gene: TRBV7-9; CDR3 DNA: TGTGCCAGCAGTCTACTCGGGGTCGGGTCACCCCTCCACTTT; CDR3 protein: CASSLLGVGSPLHF
D gene: -; J gene: TRBJ2-5; clone size: -; V gene: TRBV7-2; CDR3 DNA: TGTGCCAGCAGCTTAGGGTCGGTGGGAGGGACCCAGTACTTC; CDR3 protein: CASSLGSVGGTQYF
D gene: -; J gene: TRBJ2-2; clone size: -; V gene: TRBV14; CDR3 DNA: TGTGCCAGCAGGGGTGGAGGGGGCCGAGCCGGGGAGCTGTTTTTT; CDR3 protein: CASRGGGGRAGELFF
D gene: -; J gene: TRBJ1-1; clone size: -; V gene: TRBV6-6; CDR3 DNA: TGTGCCAGCAGACAGGGCTACACTGAAGCTTTCTTT; CDR3 protein: CASRQGYTEAFF
D gene: TRBD1; J gene: TRBJ2-7; clone size: few; V gene: TRBV18; CDR3 DNA: TGTGCCAGCTCACACAAGGACAGGGTGGCCTACGAGCAGTACTTC; CDR3 protein: CASSHKDRVAYEQYF
D gene: -; J gene: TRBJ2-2; clone size: -; V gene: TRBV7-9; CDR3 DNA: TGTGCCAGCAGTCCCGGACGGGGGATCACCGGGGAGCTGTTTTTT; CDR3 protein: CASSPGRGITGELFF
D gene: TRBD2; J gene: TRBJ2-1; clone size: once; V gene: TRBV5-1; CDR3 DNA: TGCGCCAGCAGCGGCGGGAGCTCCTACAATGAGCAGTTCTTC; CDR3 protein: CASSGGSSYNEQFF
D gene: -; J gene: TRBJ1-4; clone size: -; V gene: TRBV5-1; CDR3 DNA: TGCGCCAGCACCCTAGGGGAAGGGAATGAAAAACTGTTTTTT; CDR3 protein: CASTLGEGNEKLFF
D gene: TRBD1; J gene: TRBJ2-5; clone size: -; V gene: TRBV7-9; CDR3 DNA: TGTGCCAGCAGCTTGGGAGAGACAGGGAAAGAGACCCAGTACTTC; CDR3 protein: CASSLGETGKETQYF
D gene: TRBD1; J gene: TRBJ1-3; clone size: medium-sized; V gene: TRBV13; CDR3 DNA: TGTGCCAGCAGCTTAGAGGGACAGCCTGGAAACACCATATATTTT; CDR3 protein: CASSLEGQPGNTIYF